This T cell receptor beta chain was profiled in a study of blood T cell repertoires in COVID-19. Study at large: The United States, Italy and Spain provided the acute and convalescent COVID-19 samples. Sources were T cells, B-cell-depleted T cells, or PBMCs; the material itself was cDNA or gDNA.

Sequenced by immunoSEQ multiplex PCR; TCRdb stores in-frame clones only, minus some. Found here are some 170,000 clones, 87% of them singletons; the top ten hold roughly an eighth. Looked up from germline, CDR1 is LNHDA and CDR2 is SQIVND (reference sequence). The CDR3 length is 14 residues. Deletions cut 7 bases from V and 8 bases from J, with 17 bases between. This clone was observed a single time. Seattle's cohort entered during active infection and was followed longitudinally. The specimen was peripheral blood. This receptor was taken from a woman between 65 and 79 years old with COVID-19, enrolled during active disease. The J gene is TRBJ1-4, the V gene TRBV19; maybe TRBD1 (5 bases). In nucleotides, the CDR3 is TGTGCCAGTAACCTTCGGACGACAGCGGAAAAACTGTTTTTT. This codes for CASNLRTTAEKLFF. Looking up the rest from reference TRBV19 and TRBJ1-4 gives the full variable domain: DGGITQSPKYLFRKEGQNVTLSCEQNLNHDAMYWYRQDPGQGLRLIYYSQIVNDFQKGDIAEGYSVSREKKESFPLTVTSAQKNPTAFYLCASNLRTTAEKLFFGSGTQLSVL.